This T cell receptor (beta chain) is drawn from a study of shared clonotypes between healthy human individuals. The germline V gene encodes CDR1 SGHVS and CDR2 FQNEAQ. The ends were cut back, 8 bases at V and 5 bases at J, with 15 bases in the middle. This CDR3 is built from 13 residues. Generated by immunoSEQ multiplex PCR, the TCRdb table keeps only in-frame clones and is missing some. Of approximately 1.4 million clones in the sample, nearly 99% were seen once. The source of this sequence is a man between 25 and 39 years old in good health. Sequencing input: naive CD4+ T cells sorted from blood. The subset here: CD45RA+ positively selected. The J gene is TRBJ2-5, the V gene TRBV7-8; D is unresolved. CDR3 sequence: CASSPQARETQYF. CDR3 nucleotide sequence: TGTGCCAGCTCCCCCCAGGCGAGGGAGACCCAGTACTTC.